The 3 T cell receptor beta chains reported below all come from one sample, sequenced in a study of blood T cell repertoires in COVID-19. Sequenced by immunoSEQ multiplex PCR; TCRdb stores in-frame clones only, minus some. Of roughly 70,000 clones in the sample, 80% to 90% were seen once. The sequencing input was peripheral blood. These receptors were taken from a woman aged 80 or over with active or convalescent COVID-19.

The chain combines TRBV6-1 with TRBJ1-5, with D maybe TRBD1 (6 bases). V was shortened by 3 bases and J by 0 bases, with 9 bases between the two germline ends. CDR3 length: 15 residues. Germline loops: CDR1 MNHNS, CDR2 SASEGT. As DNA, the CDR3 is TGTGCCAGCAGTGACAGGGGATATAGCAATCAGCCCCAGCATTTT. It encodes CASSDRGYSNQPQHF.

The chain links TRBV7-2 to TRBJ2-6; weak D call: TRBD2 (7 bases). Trimming cost V 7 bases and J 1 base, with 17 bases left between them. Germline values: CDR1 SGHTA, CDR2 FQGNSA. The length of the CDR3 is 17 residues. The DNA for the CDR3 is TGTGCCAGCACCGTAGGGGGGGCCGCTTCTGGGGCCAACGTCCTGACTTTC. It encodes CASTVGGAASGANVLTF.

The chain carries TRBV5-1 and TRBJ2-7; D unclear. The CDR3 is 11 residues long. CDR1 and CDR2 from the germline V gene are SGHRS and YFSETQ. V was shortened by 4 bases and J by 6 bases, with 8 bases between the two germline ends. The CDR3, as DNA: TGCGCCAGCAGCCTGTCAGGCGAGCAGTACTTC. This translates into CASSLSGEQYF.